This TCR beta chain emerged from a study of blood T cell repertoires in COVID-19. Study context: The United States, Italy and Spain were the sources of the acute and convalescent COVID-19 samples.

Method: immunoSEQ multiplex PCR; TCRdb's copy keeps in-frame clones and lacks some. The data hold some 140,000 clones, with just under 85% observed a single time. The length of the CDR3 is 17 residues. Trimming took off 0 bases at V and 5 bases at J, with 18 bases between the two ends. In germline, CDR1 is SGDLS, CDR2 YYNGEE. The clonotype comes from a human donor in a cohort sampled during active COVID-19. The rearrangement joins TRBV9 to TRBJ2-1; the D gene is possibly TRBD2 (6 bases). The specimen sequenced was peripheral blood. The CDR3 bases are TGTGCCAGCAGCGTAGCTCCGACTAGTCTGGCTCACAATGAGCAGTTCTTC. This encodes CASSVAPTSLAHNEQFF.